This T cell receptor (beta chain) stems from a study of T cell changes during pregnancy in multiple sclerosis. The CDR3 has 15 residues. The germline V and J ends were trimmed by 6 bases and 5 bases, with 20 bases remaining between them. Germline values: CDR1 MDHEN, CDR2 SYDVKM. Some clones are missing from TCRdb's copy, which holds only in-frame ones; the method was immunoSEQ multiplex PCR. The sample holds approximately 70,000 clones, about 91% seen once. The rearrangement uses TRBV28 and TRBJ2-7; possibly TRBD1 for D (5 bases). The receptor comes from a female donor with multiple sclerosis, enrolled in a pregnancy study. The source material was peripheral blood, sampled after pregnancy. The CDR3 nucleotides read TGTGCCAGCAGCTTCCAGGGCAGGGAAGGCGACGAGCAGTACTTC. The encoded protein is CASSFQGREGDEQYF.